This T cell receptor beta chain was identified in a study of vaccination effects on CD4 cells after COVID-19. The wider study: Sampling occurred a median 72 days post second dose, range 14 to 241. Findings of the study overall: Late post-vaccination samples showed marked contraction of infection- and vaccine-induced clones.

Clones were read by immunoSEQ multiplex PCR, and TCRdb kept only the in-frame ones, dropping some. The sample lists roughly 43,000 clones; about 74% were seen once. Peptide-pool stimulation followed by sequencing identified expanded antigen-specific CD4+ clonotypes in the ViraFEST assay. When around ten days of culture had elapsed, CD4+ T cells were isolated. Subjects were given two BNT162b2 or mRNA-1273 vaccine doses. Vaccinees lacked prior SARS-CoV-2 infection and tested negative for nucleocapsid antibodies. A word on this clone: Its antigen remains unidentified.

CDR3 length equals 14 residues. J gave up 5 bases and V 3 bases, and 4 bases lay outside the gene matches. Germline assignment: CDR1 LNHNV and CDR2 YYDKDF (reference sequence). This rearrangement joins TRBV15 to TRBJ1-2, with TRBD1 matching over 9 bases. The source material was CD4+ T cells from PBMCs cultured with HCoV-OC43 spike peptides, sampled after COVID-19 vaccination. Subset reported: HCoV-OC43 spike overlapping peptide pool stimulation. The sequence was collected from a human donor who received a COVID-19 vaccine. The CDR3 nucleotides read TGTGCCACCAGCAGGGGACAGGGTTCTTATGGCTACACCTTC. Translating it yields CATSRGQGSYGYTF.